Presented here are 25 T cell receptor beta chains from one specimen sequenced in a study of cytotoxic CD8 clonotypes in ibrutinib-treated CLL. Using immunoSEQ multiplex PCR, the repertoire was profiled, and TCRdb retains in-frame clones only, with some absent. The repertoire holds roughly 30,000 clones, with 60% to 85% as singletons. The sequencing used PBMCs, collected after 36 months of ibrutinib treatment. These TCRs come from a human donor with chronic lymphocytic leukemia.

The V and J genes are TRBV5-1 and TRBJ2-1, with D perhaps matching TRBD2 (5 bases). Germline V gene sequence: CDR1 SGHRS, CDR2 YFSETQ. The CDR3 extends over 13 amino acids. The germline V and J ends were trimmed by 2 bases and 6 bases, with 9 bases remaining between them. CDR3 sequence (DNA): TGCGCCAGCAGCTTCCGGGAATTCAATGAGCAGTTCTTC. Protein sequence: CASSFREFNEQFF.

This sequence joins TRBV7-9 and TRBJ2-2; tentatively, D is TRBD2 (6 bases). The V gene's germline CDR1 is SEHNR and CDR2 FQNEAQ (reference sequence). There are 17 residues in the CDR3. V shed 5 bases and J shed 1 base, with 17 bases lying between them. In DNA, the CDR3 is TGTGCCAGCAGCACGGGGGACGGCCTACTGAACACCGGGGAGCTGTTTTTT. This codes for CASSTGDGLLNTGELFF.

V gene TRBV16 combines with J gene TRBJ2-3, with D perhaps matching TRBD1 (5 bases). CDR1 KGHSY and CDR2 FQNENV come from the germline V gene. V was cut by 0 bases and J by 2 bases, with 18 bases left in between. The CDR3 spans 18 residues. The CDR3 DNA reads TGTGCCAGCAGCCAATCTCTTCGGACAAGCCAAGTCACAGATACGCAGTATTTT. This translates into CASSQSLRTSQVTDTQYF.

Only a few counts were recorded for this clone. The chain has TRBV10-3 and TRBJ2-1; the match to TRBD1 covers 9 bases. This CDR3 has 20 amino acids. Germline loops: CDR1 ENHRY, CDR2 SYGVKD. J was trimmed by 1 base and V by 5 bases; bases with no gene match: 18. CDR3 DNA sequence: TGTGCCATCAGTAGGAGGGGGACAGGGACTTCCTTGGGTTCCTACAATGAGCAGTTCTTC. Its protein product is CAISRRGTGTSLGSYNEQFF.

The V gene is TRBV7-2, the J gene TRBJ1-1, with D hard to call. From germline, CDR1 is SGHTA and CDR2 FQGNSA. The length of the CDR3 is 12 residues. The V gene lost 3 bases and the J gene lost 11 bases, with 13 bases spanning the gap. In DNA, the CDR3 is TGTGCCAGCAGCTTGGCCCGCCTGGCGGCTTTCTTT. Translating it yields CASSLARLAAFF.

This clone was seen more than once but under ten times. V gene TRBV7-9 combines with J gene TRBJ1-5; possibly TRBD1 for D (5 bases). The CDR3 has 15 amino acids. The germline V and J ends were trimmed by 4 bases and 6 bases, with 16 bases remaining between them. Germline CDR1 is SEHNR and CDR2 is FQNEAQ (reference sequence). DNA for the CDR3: TGTGCCAGCAGCTGGGGGTCTGGGCCTTTTCAGCCCCAGCATTTT. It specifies CASSWGSGPFQPQHF. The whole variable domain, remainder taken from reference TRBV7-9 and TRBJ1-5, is DTGVSQNPRHKITKRGQNVTFRCDPISEHNRLYWYRQTLGQGPEFLTYFQNEAQLEKSRLLSDRFSAERPKGSFSTLEIQRTEQGDSAMYLCASSWGSGPFQPQHFGDGTRLSIL.

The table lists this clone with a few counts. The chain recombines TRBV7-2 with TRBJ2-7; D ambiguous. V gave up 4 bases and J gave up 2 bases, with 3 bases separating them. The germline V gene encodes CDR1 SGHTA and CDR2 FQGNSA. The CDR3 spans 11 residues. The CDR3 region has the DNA TGTGCCAGCAGCTCCGCCTACGAGCAGTACTTC. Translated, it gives CASSSAYEQYF. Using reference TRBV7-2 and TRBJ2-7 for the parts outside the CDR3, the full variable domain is GAGVSQSPSNKVTEKGKDVELRCDPISGHTALYWYRQSLGQGLEFLIYFQGNSAPDKSGLPSDRFSAERTGGSVSTLTIQRTQQEDSAVYLCASSSAYEQYFGPGTRLTVT.

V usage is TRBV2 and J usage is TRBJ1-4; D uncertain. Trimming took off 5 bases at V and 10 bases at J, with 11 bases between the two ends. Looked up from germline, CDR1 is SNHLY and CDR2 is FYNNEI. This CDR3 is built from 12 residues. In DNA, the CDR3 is TGTGCCAGCAGTTCCACCAGGCGAAAACTGTTTTTT. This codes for CASSSTRRKLFF.

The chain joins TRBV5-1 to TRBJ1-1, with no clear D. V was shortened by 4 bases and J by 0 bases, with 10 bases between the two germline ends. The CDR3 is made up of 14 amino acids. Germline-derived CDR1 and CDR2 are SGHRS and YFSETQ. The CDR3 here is CASSPGAVNTEAFF. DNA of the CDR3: TGCGCCAGCAGCCCAGGAGCAGTGAACACTGAAGCTTTCTTT.

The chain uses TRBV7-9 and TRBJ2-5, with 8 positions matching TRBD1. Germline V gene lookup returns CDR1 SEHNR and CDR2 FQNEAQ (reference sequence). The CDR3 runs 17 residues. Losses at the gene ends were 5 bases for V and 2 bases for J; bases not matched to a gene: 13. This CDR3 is CASSPDRGRKPQETQYF. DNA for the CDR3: TGTGCCAGCAGCCCAGACAGGGGACGCAAACCTCAAGAGACCCAGTACTTC.

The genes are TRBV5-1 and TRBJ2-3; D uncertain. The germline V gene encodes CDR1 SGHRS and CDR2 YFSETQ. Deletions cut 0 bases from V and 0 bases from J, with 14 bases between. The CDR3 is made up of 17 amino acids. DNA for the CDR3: TGCGCCAGCAGCTTGGCCAGGTCGGCTCCAAGCACAGATACGCAGTATTTT. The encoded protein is CASSLARSAPSTDTQYF.

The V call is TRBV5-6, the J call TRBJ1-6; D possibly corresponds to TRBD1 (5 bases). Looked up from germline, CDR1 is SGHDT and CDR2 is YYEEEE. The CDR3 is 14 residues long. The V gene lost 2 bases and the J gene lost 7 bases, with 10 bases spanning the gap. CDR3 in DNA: TGTGCCAGCAGCTTCGGTCAGGGCAATTCACCCCTCCACTTT. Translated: CASSFGQGNSPLHF.

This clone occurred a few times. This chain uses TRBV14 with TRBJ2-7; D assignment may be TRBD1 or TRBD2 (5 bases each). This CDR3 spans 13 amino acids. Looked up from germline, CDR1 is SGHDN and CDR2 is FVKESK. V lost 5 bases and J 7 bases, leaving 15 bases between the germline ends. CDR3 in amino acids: CASSVRSGTEQYF. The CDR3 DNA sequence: TGTGCCAGCAGCGTCCGTTCGGGGACGGAGCAGTACTTC.

The CDR3 DNA is TGTGCCAGCAGCTCGGTCGGGGGGCCCGACGAGCAGTACTTC. Protein product: CASSSVGGPDEQYF. The chain uses TRBV7-2 and TRBJ2-7; maybe TRBD2 (7 bases). Germline-derived CDR1 and CDR2 are SGHTA and FQGNSA. The V end was cut by 4 bases, the J end by 5 bases, with 15 bases between. CDR3 length: 14 amino acids.

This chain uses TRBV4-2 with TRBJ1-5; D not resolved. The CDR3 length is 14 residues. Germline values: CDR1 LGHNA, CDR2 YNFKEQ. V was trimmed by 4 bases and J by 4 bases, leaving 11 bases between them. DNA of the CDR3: TGTGCCAGCAGCCTGAACCGGTTTAATCAGCCCCAGCATTTT. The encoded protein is CASSLNRFNQPQHF.

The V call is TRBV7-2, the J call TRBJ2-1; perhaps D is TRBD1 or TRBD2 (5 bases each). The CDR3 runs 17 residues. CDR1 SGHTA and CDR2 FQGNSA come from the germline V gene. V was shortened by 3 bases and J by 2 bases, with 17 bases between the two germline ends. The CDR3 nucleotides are TGTGCCAGCAGCTTCGATTTCGGGGCCTCGGCCTACAATGAGCAGTTCTTC. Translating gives CASSFDFGASAYNEQFF.

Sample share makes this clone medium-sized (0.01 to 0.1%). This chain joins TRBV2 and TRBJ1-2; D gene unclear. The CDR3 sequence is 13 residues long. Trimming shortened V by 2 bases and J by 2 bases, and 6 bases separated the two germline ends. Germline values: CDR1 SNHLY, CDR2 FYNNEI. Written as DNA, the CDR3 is TGTGCCAGCAGTGAAAGCCAGAACTATGGCTACACCTTC. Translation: CASSESQNYGYTF.

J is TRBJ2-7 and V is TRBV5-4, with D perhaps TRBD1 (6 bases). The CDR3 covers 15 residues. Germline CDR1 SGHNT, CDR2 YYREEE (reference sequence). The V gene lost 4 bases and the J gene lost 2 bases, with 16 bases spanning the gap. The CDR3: CASSPPGTGPYEQYF. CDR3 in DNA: TGTGCCAGCAGCCCGCCGGGAACAGGGCCCTACGAGCAGTACTTC.

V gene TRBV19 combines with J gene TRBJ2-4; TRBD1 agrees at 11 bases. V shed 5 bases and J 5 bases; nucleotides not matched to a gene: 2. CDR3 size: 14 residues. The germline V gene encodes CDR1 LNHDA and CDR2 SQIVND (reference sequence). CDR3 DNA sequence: TGTGCCAGTAGTCCGGGACAGGGGGAAAACATTCAGTACTTC. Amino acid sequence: CASSPGQGENIQYF. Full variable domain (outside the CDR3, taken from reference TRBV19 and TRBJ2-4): DGGITQSPKYLFRKEGQNVTLSCEQNLNHDAMYWYRQDPGQGLRLIYYSQIVNDFQKGDIAEGYSVSREKKESFPLTVTSAQKNPTAFYLCASSPGQGENIQYFGAGTRLSVL.

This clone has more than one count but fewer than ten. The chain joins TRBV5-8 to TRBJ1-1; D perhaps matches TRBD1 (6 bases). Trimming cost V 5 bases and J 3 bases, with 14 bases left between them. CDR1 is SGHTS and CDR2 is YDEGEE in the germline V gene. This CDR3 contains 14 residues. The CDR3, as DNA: TGTGCCAGCAGGATACAGGGACGGTACACTGAAGCTTTCTTT. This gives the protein CASRIQGRYTEAFF. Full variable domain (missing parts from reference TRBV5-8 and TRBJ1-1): EAGVTQSPTHLIKTRGQQATLRCSPISGHTSVYWYQQALGLGLQFLLWYDEGEERNRGNFPPRFSGRQFPNYSSELNVNALELEDSALYLCASRIQGRYTEAFFGQGTRLTVV.

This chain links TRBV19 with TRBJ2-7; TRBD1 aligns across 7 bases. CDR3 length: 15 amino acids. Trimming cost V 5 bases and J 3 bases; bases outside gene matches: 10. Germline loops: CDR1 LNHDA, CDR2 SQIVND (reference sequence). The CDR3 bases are TGTGCCAGTAGTGACCGGGACAGACCTTTCTACGAGCAGTACTTC. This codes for CASSDRDRPFYEQYF.

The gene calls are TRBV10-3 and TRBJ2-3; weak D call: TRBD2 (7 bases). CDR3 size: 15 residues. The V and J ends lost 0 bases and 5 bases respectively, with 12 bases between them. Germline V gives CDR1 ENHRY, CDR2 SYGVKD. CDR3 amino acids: CAISESGGAVDTQYF. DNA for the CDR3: TGTGCCATCAGTGAGTCGGGGGGGGCGGTAGATACGCAGTATTTT.

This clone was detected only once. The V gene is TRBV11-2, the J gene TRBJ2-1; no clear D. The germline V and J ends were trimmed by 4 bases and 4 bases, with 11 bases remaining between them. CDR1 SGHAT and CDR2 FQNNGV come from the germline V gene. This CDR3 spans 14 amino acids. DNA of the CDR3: TGTGCCAGCAGCTCCCCCGGCGGATACAATGAGCAGTTCTTC. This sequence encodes CASSSPGGYNEQFF.

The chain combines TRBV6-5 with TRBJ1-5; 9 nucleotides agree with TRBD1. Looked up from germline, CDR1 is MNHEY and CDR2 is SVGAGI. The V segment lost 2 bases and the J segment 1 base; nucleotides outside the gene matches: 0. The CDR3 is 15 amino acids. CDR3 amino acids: CASSYTGGSNQPQHF. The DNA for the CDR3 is TGTGCCAGCAGTTACACAGGGGGCAGCAATCAGCCCCAGCATTTT.

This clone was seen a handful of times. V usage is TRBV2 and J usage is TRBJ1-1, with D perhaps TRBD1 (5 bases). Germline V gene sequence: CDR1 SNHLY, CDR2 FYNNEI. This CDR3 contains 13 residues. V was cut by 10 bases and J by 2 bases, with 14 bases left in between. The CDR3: CATKGRFNTEAFF. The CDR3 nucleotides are TGTGCCACCAAGGGACGGTTTAACACTGAAGCTTTCTTT.